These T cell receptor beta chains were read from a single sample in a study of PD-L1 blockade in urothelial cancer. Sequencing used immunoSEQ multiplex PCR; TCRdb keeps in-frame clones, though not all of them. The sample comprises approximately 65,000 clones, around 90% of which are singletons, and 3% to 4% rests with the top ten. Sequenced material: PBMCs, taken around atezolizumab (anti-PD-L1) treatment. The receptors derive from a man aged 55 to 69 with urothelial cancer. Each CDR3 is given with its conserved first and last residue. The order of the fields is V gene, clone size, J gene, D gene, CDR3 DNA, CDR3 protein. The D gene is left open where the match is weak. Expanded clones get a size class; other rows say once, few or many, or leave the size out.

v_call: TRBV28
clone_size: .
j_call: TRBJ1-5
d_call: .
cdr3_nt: TGTGCCAGCAGTTTAACAGGGAAACCCCAGCATTTT
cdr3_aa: CASSLTGKPQHF

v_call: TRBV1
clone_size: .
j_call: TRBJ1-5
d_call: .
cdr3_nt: TGCACCAGCAGCCAAGAATGTCGGGGACAGGGGGACCAGCCCCAGCATTTT
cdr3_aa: CTSSQECRGQGDQPQHF

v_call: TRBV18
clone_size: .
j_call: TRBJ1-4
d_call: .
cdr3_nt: TGTGCCAGCTCACCACGGGCCGATGAAAAACTGTTTTTT
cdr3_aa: CASSPRADEKLFF

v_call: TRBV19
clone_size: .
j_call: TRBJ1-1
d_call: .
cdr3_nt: TGTGCCAGTAGTATGCCTGGGCGGGGGGCTGGGAACACTGAAGCTTTCTTT
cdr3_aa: CASSMPGRGAGNTEAFF

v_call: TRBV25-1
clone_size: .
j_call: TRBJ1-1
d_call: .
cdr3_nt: TGTGCCAGCAGTGAATCTAAGCTTAACACTGAAGCTTTCTTT
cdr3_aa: CASSESKLNTEAFF

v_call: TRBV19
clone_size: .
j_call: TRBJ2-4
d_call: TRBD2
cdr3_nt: TGTGCCAGTACCTCGAAAGGGGGACTAGCGACAAACATTCAGTACTTC
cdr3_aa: CASTSKGGLATNIQYF

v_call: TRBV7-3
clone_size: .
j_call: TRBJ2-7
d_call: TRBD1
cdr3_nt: TGTGCCAGCAGTTCAGGACAGGGAAGCTCCTACGAGCAGTACTTC
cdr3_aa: CASSSGQGSSYEQYF

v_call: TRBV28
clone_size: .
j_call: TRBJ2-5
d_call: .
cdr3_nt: TGTGCCAGCAGCCCGACCTGGCGGTCGGGGGAAGAGACCCAGTACTTC
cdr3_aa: CASSPTWRSGEETQYF

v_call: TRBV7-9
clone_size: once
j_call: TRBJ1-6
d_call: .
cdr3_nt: TGTGCCAGCAGCTCAAAGACAACTTTGAGCTCCTATAATTCACCCCTCCACTTT
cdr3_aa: CASSSKTTLSSYNSPLHF

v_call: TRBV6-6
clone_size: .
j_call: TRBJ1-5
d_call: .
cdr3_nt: TGTGCCAGTGGGGGCCAGGGTTACAATCAGCCCCAGCATTTT
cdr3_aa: CASGGQGYNQPQHF

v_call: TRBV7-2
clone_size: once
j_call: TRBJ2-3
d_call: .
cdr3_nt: TGTGCCAGCAGCCCGAGTAGCACAGATACGCAGTATTTT
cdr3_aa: CASSPSSTDTQYF

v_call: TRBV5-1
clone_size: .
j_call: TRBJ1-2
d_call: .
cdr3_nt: TGCGCCAGCAGCTTGGACAGGGTGAACTATGGCTACACCTTC
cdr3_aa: CASSLDRVNYGYTF

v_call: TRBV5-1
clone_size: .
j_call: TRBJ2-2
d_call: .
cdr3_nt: TGCGCCAGCAGCTTGGTCCCTGACACAGGCGGGGAGCTGTTTTTT
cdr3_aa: CASSLVPDTGGELFF

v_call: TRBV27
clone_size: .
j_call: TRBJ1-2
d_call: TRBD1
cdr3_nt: TGTGCCAGCAGCCGGGACAGGGGGGACTATGGCTACACCTTC
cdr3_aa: CASSRDRGDYGYTF

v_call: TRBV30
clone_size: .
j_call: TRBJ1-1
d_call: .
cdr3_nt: TGTGCCTGGAGGCGGGCCATGAACACTGAAGCTTTCTTT
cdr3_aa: CAWRRAMNTEAFF

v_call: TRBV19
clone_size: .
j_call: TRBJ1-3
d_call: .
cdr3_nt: TGTGCCAGTAGTATCCAGGGATTAGGAGGAAACACCATATATTTT
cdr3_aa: CASSIQGLGGNTIYF

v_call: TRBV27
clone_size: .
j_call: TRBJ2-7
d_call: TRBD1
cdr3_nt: TGTGCCAGCAGACCGGGACAGGGATCCTACGAGCAGTACTTC
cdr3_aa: CASRPGQGSYEQYF

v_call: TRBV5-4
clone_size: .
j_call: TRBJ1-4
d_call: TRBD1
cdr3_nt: TGTGCCAGCAGCTTACAGGGGCGGGGTGGTGAAAAACTGTTTTTT
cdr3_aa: CASSLQGRGGEKLFF

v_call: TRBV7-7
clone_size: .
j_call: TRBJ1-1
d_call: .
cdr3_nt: TGTGCCAGCAGCAAACAGATGAACACTGAAGCTTTCTTT
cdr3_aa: CASSKQMNTEAFF

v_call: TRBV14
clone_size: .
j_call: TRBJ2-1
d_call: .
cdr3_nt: TGTGCCAGCAGCCCGGGGGGCGGCCCGGCCTTATACAATGAGCAGTTCTTC
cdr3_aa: CASSPGGGPALYNEQFF

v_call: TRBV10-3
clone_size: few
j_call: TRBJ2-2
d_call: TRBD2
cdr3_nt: TGTGCCATCAGTGAGCCTGAATATGGGACTAGCGGGCGTACCGGGGAGCTGTTTTTT
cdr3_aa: CAISEPEYGTSGRTGELFF

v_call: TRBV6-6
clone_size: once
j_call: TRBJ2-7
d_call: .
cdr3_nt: TGTGCCAGCAGTCCCCCGGAGGAGAACGAGCAGTACTTC
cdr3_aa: CASSPPEENEQYF

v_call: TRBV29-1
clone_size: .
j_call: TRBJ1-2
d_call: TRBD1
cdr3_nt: TGCAGCGTTGCCTTGAGACAGGGACATGGCTACACCTTC
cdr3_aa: CSVALRQGHGYTF

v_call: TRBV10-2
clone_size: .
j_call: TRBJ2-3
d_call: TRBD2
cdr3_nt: TGCGCCAGCAGCGCTAGCGGGAACCCAGATACGCAGTATTTT
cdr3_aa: CASSASGNPDTQYF

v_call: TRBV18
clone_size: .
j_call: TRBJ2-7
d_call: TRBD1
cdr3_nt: TGTGCCAGCTCACCCTCCCGACAGGGCTACGAGCAGTACTTC
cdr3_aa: CASSPSRQGYEQYF

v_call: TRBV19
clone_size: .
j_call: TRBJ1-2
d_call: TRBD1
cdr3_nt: TGTGCCAGTAGTACGGATAGGACAGGGACGCGGGGCTACACCTTC
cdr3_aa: CASSTDRTGTRGYTF

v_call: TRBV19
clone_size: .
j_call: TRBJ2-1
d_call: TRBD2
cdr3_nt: TGTGCCAGTAGCCGACTAGCGGAGGGGAGGGATGAGCAGTTCTTC
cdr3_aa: CASSRLAEGRDEQFF

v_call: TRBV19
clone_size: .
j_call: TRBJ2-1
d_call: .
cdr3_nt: TGTGCCAGTAGTACAACGACAGTTATCTTAGGCAATGAGCAGTTCTTC
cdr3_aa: CASSTTTVILGNEQFF

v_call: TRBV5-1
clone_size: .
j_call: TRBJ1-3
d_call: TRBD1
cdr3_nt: TGCGCCAGCAGCGTGGGCGGGGGACAGGGCCAACTCTCTGGAAACACCATATATTTT
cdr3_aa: CASSVGGGQGQLSGNTIYF

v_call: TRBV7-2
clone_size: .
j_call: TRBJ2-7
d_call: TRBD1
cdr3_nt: TGTGCCAGCAGCTCGTTGGACAGGGGAACCTACGAGCAGTACTTC
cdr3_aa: CASSSLDRGTYEQYF

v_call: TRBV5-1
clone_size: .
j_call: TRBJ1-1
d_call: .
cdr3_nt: TGCGCCAGCAGTTCGACAGAGAACACTGAAGCTTTCTTT
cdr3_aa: CASSSTENTEAFF

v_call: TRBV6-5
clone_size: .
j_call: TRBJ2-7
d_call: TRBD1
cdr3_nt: TGTGCCAGCAGTTACACCCCCCCTGACAGGGGATACGAGCAGTACTTC
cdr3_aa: CASSYTPPDRGYEQYF

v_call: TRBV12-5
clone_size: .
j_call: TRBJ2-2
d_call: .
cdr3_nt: TGTGCTAGTGGTTCAGGCCAGGGGATTAGATCCGGGGAGCTGTTTTTT
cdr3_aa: CASGSGQGIRSGELFF

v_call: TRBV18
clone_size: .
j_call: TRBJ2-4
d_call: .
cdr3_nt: TGTGCCAGCTCACGAAGGGACAACGTCGCCAAAAACATTCAGTACTTC
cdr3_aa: CASSRRDNVAKNIQYF

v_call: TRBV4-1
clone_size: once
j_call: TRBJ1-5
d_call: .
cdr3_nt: TGCGCCAGCAGCCAAGATGACGACACACCCAATCAGCCCCAGCATTTT
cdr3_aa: CASSQDDDTPNQPQHF

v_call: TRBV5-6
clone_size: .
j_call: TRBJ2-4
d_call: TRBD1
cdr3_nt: TGTGCCAGCAGCTTTGGGACAGCTACCTTAGCCAAAAACATTCAGTACTTC
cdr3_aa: CASSFGTATLAKNIQYF

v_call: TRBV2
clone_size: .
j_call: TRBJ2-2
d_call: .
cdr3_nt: TGTGCCAGCAGTGATGAAGGGGCTGGTACCGGGGAGCTGTTTTTT
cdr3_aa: CASSDEGAGTGELFF

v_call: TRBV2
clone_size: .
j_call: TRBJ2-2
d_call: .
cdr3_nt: TGTGCCAGCTCGGGTGAGAGGACCGGGGAGCTGTTTTTT
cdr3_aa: CASSGERTGELFF

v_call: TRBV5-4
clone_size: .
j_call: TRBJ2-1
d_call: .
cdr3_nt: TGTGCCAGCAGCTTGGGTGCTAGCTCCTACAATGAGCAGTTCTTC
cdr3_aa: CASSLGASSYNEQFF

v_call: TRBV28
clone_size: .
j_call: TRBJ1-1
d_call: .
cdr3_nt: TGTGCCAGCAGTTTAGAACCGCGGAACACTGAAGCTTTCTTT
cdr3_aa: CASSLEPRNTEAFF

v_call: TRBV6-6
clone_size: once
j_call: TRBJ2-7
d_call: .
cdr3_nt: TGTGCCAGTTCCGGCGGGACAGTAGTCTACGAGCAGTACTTC
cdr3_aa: CASSGGTVVYEQYF

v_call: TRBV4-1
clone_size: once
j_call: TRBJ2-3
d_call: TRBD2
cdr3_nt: TGCGCCAGCAGCCAAGATCCTCCCCGACTAGCGGGGGGGGTAGATACGCAGTATTTT
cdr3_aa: CASSQDPPRLAGGVDTQYF

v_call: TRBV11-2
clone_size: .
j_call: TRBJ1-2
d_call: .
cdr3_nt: TGTGCCAGCAGCTCCTTGCGGGACCCCATTCGCTATGGCTACACCTTC
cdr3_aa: CASSSLRDPIRYGYTF

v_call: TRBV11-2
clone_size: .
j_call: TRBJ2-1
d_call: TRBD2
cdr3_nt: TGTGCCAGCAGCTTAGAGGGATGGGGCGCGGGGGGGAATGAGCAGTTCTTC
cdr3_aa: CASSLEGWGAGGNEQFF

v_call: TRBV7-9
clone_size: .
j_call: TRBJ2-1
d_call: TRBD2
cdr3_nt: TGTGCCAGCAGCCCATCACCTACGACTAGCGGGAACTACAATGAGCAGTTCTTC
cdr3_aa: CASSPSPTTSGNYNEQFF

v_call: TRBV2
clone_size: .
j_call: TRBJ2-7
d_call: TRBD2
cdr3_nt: TGTGCCAGCAGTTTAGGCCTAGCGGGAGACGAGCAGTACTTC
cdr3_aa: CASSLGLAGDEQYF

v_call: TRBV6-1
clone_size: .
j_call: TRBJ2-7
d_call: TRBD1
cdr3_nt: TGTGCCAGCAGAGAGACAGGGGTCCACGAGCAGTACTTC
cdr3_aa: CASRETGVHEQYF

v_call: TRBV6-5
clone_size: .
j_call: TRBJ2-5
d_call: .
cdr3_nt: TGTGCCAGCAGTTACAACCCCAGCGGAAAAGAGACCCAGTACTTC
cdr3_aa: CASSYNPSGKETQYF

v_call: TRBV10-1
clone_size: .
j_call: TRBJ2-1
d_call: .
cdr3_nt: TGCGCCAGCAGTGAGGCGGGGACAGCCTACAATGAGCAGTTCTTC
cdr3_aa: CASSEAGTAYNEQFF

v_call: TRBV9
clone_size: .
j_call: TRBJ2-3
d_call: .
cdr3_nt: TGTGCCAGCAGCGTAGGGACTAACACAGATACGCAGTATTTT
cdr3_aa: CASSVGTNTDTQYF

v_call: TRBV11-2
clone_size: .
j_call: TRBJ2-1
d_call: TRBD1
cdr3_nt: TGTGCCAGCAGCTCACGGGACAGGGCTTCTTACAATGAGCAGTTCTTC
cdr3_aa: CASSSRDRASYNEQFF

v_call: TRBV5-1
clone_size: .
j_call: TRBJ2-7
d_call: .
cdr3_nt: TGCGCCAGCAGCTCAGGGGGGCTTCAGCCCAAGCAGTACTTC
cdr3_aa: CASSSGGLQPKQYF

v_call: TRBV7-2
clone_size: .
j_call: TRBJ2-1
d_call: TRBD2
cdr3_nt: TGTGCCAGCAGCTCTAAGATTGGGGGCGGGAGGGCCGGCAATGAGCAGTTCTTC
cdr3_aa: CASSSKIGGGRAGNEQFF

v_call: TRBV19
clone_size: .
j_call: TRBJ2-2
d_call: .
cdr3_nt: TGTGCCAGTACCCCAGGTGGGGGCTTCGAATACACCGGGGAGCTGTTTTTT
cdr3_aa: CASTPGGGFEYTGELFF

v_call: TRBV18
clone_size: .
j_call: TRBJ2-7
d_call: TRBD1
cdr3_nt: TGTGCCAGCTCACCACTTGCCCGGACAGGGAGCTCCTACGAGCAGTACTTC
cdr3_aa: CASSPLARTGSSYEQYF

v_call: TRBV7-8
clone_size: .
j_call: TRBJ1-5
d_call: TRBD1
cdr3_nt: TGTGCCAGCAGCTTAAAGGGGCAGGGACAGGAGAGCAATCAGCCCCAGCATTTT
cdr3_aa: CASSLKGQGQESNQPQHF

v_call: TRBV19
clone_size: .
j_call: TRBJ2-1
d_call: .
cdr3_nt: TGTGCCAGTAGTTATGAGGGATCCTACAATGAGCAGTTCTTC
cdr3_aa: CASSYEGSYNEQFF

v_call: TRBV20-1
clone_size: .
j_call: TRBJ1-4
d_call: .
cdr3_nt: TGCAGTGCTCTGGGCAGGGAAAAACTGTTTTTT
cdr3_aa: CSALGREKLFF

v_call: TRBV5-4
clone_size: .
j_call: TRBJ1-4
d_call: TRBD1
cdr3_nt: TGTGCCAGCAGCTTGGCGGGACAGGGCAGGCATGAAAAACTGTTTTTT
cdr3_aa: CASSLAGQGRHEKLFF

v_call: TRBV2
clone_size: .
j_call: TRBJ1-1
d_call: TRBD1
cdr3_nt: TGTGCCAGCAGTGAACAGGGGGTTGTTGTCAGCACTGAAGCTTTCTTT
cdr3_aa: CASSEQGVVVSTEAFF